This note documents a single T cell receptor (beta chain) sequence. In the original analysis: From reference gene primer amplification, estimates of nucleated cell counts were derived. TCRdb's table, derived via immunoSEQ multiplex PCR, lists solely in-frame clones and lacks some. D and trimming come from the DNA, and the V and J calls and clone size come from that table. The table records fewer than 250,000 clones, almost 90% of them present only once. Recruits, aged about 18 to 95 years, lived in about two dozen US areas. Within 2 weeks before study entry, exposed participants met a COVID-19 case. The data derive from a study of blood T cell repertoires in COVID-19. Study in general: Some COVID-19 samples were acute and others convalescent; all came from the United States, Italy and Spain.

Germline CDR1 is SNHLY and CDR2 is FYNNEI. This CDR3 is 17 amino acids long. The ends lost 1 base at V and 5 bases at J; junction bases unmatched: 12. Source material: PBMCs or T cells enriched from blood (not recorded which). The V call is TRBV2, the J call TRBJ1-2; TRBD1 aligns across 8 bases. This clonotype was sampled from a man between 25 and 39 years old who had been exposed to COVID-19. The CDR3 sequence is CASSEEWDRRGLYGYTF. The CDR3 coding sequence is TGTGCCAGCAGTGAAGAGTGGGACAGGCGGGGGCTTTATGGCTACACCTTC.